The T cell receptor beta chain described here comes from a study of T cells after yellow fever vaccination. Whole-study context: SMART-Seq v4 Ultra Low Input handled preparation of low-cell-number fractions.

General study results and limits: Re-detected after boosting: most primary clones, more than 95% of CD4 and about 85% of CD8. There was a possibility that FACS-sorted repertoires contained abundant clonotypes contaminating from the bulk population.

UMIs and a universal primer site were added when TCR cDNA was made by 5'RACE template switching. Via MiXCR, TCRdb re-called the 5' RACE reads, giving one row per CDR3 protein. The sample carries under 350,000 distinct CDR3 sequences, 4.1% recorded once. Germline CDR1 MNHNS, CDR2 SASEGT. V dropped 1 base and J dropped 3; count of bases not matched to a gene: 3. This CDR3 comprises 15 residues. This clonotype was recorded many times. What it recognizes is unknown. The source was PBMCs, collected 5 days after the yellow fever booster vaccination. This clonotype was obtained from a man younger than 35 who received the YFV17D yellow fever vaccine. The chain employs TRBV6-1 and TRBJ2-1; 7 bases match TRBD2. The CDR3 loop reads CASSEEGGGYNEQFF. CDR3 DNA sequence: TGTGCCAGCAGTGAAGAAGGCGGGGGCTACAATGAGCAGTTCTTC.